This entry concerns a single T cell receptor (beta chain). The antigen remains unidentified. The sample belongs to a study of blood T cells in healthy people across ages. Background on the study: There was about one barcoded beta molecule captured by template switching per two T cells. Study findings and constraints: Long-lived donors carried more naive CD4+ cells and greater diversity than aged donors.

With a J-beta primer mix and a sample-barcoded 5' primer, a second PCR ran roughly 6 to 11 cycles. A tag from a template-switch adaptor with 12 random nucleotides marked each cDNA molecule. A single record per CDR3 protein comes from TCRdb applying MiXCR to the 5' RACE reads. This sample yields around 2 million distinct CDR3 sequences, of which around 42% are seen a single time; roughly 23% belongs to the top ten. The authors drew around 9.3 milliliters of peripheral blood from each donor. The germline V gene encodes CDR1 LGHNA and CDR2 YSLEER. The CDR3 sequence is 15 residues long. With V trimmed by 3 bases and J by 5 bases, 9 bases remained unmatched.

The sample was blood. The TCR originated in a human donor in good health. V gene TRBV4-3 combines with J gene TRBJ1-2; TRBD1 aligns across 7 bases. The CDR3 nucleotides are TGCGCCAGCAGCCATGATCTGGCAGGGGGTTATGGCTACACCTTC. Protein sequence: CASSHDLAGGYGYTF.